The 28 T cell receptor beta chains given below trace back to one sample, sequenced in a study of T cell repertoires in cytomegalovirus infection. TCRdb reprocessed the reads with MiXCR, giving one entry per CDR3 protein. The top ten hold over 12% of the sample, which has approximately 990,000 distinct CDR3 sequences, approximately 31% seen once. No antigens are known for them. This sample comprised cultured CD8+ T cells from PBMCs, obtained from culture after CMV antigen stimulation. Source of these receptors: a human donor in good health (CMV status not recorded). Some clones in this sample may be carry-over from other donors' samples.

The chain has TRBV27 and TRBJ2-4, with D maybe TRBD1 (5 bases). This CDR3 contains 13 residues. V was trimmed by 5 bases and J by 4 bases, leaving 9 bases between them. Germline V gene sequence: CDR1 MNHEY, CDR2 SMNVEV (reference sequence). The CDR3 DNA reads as TGTGCCAGCAGTGAGACAGTAAAAAACATTCAGTACTTC. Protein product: CASSETVKNIQYF.

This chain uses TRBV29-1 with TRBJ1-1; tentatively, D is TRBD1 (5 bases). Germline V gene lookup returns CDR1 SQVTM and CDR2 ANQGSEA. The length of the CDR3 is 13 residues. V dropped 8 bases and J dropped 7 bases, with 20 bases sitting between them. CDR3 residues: CSTVGVQHDEAFF. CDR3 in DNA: TGCAGCACCGTAGGGGTCCAACATGATGAAGCTTTCTTT.

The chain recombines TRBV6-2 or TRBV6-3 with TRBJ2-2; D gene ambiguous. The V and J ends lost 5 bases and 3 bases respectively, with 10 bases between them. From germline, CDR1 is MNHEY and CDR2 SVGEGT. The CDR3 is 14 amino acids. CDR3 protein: CASSERRYTGELFF. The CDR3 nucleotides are TGTGCCAGCAGTGAGAGACGGTACACCGGGGAGCTGTTTTTT.

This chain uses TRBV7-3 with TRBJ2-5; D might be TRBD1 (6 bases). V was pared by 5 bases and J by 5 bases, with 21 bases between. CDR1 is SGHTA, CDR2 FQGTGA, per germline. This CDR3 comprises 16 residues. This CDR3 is CASSPSTGGGMETQYF. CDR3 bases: TGTGCCAGCAGCCCTTCGACTGGGGGCGGTATGGAGACCCAGTACTTC.

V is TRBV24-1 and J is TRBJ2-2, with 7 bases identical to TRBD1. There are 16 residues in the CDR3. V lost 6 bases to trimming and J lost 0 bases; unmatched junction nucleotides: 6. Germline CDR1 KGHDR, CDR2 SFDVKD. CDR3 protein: CATSKTGQANTGELFF. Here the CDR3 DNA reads TGTGCCACCAGTAAAACTGGACAGGCGAACACCGGGGAGCTGTTTTTT.

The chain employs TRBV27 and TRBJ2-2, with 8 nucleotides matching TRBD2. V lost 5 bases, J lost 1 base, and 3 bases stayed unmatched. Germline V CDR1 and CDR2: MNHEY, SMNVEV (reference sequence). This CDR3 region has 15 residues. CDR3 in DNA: TGTGCCAGCAGTACAGCGGGAGTGAACACCGGGGAGCTGTTTTTT. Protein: CASSTAGVNTGELFF.

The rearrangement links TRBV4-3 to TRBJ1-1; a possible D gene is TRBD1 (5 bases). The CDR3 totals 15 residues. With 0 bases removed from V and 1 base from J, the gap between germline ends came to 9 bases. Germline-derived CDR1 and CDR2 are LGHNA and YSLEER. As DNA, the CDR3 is TGCGCCAGCAGCCAAGATCAGGGTCGGAACACTGAAGCTTTCTTT. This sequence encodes CASSQDQGRNTEAFF.

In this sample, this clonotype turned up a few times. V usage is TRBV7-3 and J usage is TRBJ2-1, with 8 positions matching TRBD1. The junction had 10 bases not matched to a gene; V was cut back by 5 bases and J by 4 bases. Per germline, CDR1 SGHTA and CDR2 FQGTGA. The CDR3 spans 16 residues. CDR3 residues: CASSPLGTGIYNEQFF. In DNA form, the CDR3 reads TGTGCCAGCAGCCCACTGGGGACAGGAATATACAATGAGCAGTTCTTC.

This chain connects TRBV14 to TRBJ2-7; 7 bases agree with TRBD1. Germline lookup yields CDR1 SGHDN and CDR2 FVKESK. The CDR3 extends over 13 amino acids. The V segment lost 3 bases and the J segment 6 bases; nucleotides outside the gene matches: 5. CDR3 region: CASSHLDRVEQYF. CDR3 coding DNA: TGTGCCAGCAGCCACCTAGACAGGGTCGAGCAGTACTTC.

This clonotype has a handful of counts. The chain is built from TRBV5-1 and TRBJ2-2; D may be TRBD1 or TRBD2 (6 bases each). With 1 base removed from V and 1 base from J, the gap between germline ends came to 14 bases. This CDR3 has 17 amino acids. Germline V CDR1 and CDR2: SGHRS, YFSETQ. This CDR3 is CASSLHGGAGNTGELFF. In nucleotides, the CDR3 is TGCGCCAGCAGCTTGCACGGGGGCGCCGGGAACACCGGGGAGCTGTTTTTT.

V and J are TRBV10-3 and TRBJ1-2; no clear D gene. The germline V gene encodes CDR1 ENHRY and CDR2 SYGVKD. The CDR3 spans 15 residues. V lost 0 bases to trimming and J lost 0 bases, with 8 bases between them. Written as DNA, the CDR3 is TGTGCCATCAGTGAGTCTGCGGCTTCTAACTATGGCTACACCTTC. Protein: CAISESAASNYGYTF.

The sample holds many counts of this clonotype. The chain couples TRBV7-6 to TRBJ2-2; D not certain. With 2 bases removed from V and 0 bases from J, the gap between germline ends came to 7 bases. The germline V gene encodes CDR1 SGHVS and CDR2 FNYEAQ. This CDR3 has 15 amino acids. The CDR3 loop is CASSLPKANTGELFF. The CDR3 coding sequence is TGTGCCAGCAGCTTACCCAAAGCGAACACCGGGGAGCTGTTTTTT.

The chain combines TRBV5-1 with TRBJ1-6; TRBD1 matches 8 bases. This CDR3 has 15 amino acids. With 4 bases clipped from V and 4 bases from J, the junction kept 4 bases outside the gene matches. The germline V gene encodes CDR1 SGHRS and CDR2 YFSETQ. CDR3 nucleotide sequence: TGCGCCAGCAGCCTGACAGGGGATTATAATTCACCCCTCCACTTT. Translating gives CASSLTGDYNSPLHF.

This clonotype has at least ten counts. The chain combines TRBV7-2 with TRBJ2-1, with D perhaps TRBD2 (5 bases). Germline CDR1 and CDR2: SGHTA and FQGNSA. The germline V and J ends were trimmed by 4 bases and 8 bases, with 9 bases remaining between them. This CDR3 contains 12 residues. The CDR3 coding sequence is TGTGCCAGCAGCTCCATCGGGGATGAGCAGTTCTTC. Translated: CASSSIGDEQFF. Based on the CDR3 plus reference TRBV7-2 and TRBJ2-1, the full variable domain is GAGVSQSPSNKVTEKGKDVELRCDPISGHTALYWYRQSLGQGLEFLIYFQGNSAPDKSGLPSDRFSAERTGGSVSTLTIQRTQQEDSAVYLCASSSIGDEQFFGPGTRLTVL.

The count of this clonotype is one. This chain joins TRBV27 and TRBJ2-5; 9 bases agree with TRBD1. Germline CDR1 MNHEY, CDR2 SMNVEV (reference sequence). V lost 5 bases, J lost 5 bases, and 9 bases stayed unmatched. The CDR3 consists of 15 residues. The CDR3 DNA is TGTGCCAGCAGTCTCCGGGACAGGGTAGAGGAGACCCAGTACTTC. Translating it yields CASSLRDRVEETQYF.

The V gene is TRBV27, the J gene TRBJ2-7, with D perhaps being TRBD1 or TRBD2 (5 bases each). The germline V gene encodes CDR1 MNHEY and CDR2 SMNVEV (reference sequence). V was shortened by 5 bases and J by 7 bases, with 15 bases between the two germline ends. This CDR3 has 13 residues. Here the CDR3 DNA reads TGTGCCAGCAGTCCCTTTGTGTGGGGGGAGCAGTACTTC. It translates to CASSPFVWGEQYF.

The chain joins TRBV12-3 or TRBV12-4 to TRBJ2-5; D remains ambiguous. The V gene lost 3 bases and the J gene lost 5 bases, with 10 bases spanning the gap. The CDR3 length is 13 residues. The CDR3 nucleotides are TGTGCCAGCAGTTTGACCCTGCCCGAGACCCAGTACTTC. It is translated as CASSLTLPETQYF.

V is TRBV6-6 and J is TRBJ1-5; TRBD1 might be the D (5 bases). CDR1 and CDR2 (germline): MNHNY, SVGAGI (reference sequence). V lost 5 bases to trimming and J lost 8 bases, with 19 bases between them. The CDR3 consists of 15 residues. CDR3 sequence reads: CASSGRLRETEPQHF. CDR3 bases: TGTGCCAGCAGTGGCCGACTCAGGGAAACGGAGCCCCAGCATTTT.

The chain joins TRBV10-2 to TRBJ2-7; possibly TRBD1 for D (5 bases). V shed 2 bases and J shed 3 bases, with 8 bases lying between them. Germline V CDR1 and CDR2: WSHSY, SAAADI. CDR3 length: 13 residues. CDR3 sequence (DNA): TGCGCCAGCAGTGAGGGACACCTCTACGAGCAGTACTTC. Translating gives CASSEGHLYEQYF.

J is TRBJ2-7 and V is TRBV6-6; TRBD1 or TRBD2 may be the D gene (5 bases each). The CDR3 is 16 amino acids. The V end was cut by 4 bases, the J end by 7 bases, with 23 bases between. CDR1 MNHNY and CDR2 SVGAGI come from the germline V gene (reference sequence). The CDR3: CASSLSPGQGGREQYF. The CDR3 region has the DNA TGTGCCAGCAGTTTATCGCCGGGGCAGGGCGGTAGGGAGCAGTACTTC.

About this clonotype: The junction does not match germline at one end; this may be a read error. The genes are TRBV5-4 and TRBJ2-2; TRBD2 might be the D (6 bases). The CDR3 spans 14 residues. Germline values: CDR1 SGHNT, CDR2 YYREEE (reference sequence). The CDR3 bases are TGTGCCAGCAGCTTGAAACGGGGCGGCGGGGATCTGTTTTTT. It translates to CASSLKRGGGDLFF.

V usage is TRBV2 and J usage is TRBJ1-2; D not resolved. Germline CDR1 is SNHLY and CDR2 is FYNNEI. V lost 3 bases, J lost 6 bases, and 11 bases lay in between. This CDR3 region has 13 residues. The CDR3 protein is CASSERRVDGYTF. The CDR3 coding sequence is TGTGCCAGCAGTGAGAGGAGGGTGGATGGCTACACCTTC.

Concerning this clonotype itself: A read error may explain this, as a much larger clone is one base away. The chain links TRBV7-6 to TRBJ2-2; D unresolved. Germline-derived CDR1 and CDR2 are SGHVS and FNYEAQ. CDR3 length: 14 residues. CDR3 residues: CASSLEPVTEELFF. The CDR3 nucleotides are TGTGCCAGCAGCTTAGAACCCGTAACCGAGGAGCTGTTTTTT.

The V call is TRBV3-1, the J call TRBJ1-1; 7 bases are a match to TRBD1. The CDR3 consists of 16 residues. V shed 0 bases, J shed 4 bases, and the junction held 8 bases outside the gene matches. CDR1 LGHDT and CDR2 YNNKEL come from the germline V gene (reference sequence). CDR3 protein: CASSQDQGQPGTEAFF. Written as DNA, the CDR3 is TGTGCCAGCAGCCAAGATCAGGGACAGCCGGGCACTGAAGCTTTCTTT.

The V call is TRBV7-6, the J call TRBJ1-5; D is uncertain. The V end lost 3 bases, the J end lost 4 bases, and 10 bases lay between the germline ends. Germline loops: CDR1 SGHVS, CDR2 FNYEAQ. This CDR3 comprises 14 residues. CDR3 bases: TGTGCCAGCAGCTTGGATACCTCTAATCAGCCCCAGCATTTT. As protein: CASSLDTSNQPQHF.

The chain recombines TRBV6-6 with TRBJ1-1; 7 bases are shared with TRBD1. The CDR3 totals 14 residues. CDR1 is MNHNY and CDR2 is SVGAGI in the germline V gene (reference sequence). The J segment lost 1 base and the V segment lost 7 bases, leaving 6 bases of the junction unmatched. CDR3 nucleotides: TGTGCCAGCAAAAACCGGGACAGGAACACTGAAGCTTTCTTT. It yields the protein CASKNRDRNTEAFF.

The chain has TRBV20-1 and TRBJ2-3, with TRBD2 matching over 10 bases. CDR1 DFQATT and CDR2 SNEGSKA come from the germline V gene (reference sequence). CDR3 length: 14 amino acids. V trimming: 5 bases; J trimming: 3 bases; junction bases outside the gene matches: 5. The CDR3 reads CSAWTSGRTDTQYF. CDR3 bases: TGCAGTGCTTGGACTAGCGGTAGGACAGATACGCAGTATTTT.

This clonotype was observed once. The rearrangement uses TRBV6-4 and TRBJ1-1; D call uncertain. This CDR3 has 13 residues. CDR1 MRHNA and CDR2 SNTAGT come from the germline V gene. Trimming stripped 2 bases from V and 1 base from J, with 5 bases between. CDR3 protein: CASSDNQNTEAFF. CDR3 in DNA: TGTGCCAGCAGTGACAACCAGAACACTGAAGCTTTCTTT.